This TCR beta chain was captured in a study of blood T cell repertoires in COVID-19. About the study: Collection of acute and convalescent COVID-19 samples took place in the United States, Italy and Spain. T cells, B-cell-depleted T cells, or PBMCs provided the cDNA or gDNA that served as material.

Authors' analysis steps: Amplification of reference gene primers was used by the study to estimate nucleated cell counts. Produced via immunoSEQ multiplex PCR; TCRdb's table is partial and in-frame only. V and J calls and clone size are given by that table; D and trimming were obtained from the DNA. This table holds 250,000 or so clones, about 80% found once. The CDR3 is 13 amino acids. The germline V and J ends were trimmed by 7 bases and 2 bases, with 11 bases remaining between them. The germline CDR1 and CDR2 sequences are SNHLY and FYNNEI. The sequence derives from a woman older than 75 with acute or convalescent COVID-19. The sample comprised peripheral blood. The chain has TRBV2 and TRBJ1-1; no clear D gene. In DNA form, the CDR3 reads TGTGCCAGCAACGAAGCGCTAAACACTGAAGCTTTCTTT. This codes for CASNEALNTEAFF. Full variable domain (outside the CDR3, taken from reference TRBV2 and TRBJ1-1): EPEVTQTPSHQVTQMGQEVILRCVPISNHLYFYWYRQILGQKVEFLVSFYNNEISEKSEIFDDQFSVERPDGSNFTLKIRSTKLEDSAMYFCASNEALNTEAFFGQGTRLTVV.